The present T cell receptor beta chain was sequenced within a study of OX40 agonist ivuxolimab in advanced cancers. Study-level findings and limits: Researchers report that CD8+ T cells had, on average, more expanded clones than CD4+. Among the lowest levels of clonal expansion were found in partial responders at 0.1-3.0 mg/kg.

Sequencing used immunoSEQ multiplex PCR; TCRdb keeps in-frame clones, though not all of them. The sample records roughly 28,000 clones, about 90% being singletons. For this clone: Its target is unknown.

Germline V gene sequence: CDR1 MGHRA, CDR2 YSYEKL. V was cut by 2 bases and J by 8 bases, with 25 bases left in between. The CDR3 is made up of 17 amino acids. This clonotype was sampled from an adult with an advanced solid tumor such as melanoma, head and neck, liver or kidney cancer. Specimen: CD4+ or CD8+ T cells sorted from blood, collected in a trial of the OX40 agonist ivuxolimab. The rearrangement joins TRBV4-1 to TRBJ2-7; D not certain. CDR3 sequence: CASSQSPVQTQDSKQYF. The CDR3 DNA is TGCGCCAGCAGCCAATCGCCTGTTCAGACCCAAGATTCGAAGCAGTACTTC.